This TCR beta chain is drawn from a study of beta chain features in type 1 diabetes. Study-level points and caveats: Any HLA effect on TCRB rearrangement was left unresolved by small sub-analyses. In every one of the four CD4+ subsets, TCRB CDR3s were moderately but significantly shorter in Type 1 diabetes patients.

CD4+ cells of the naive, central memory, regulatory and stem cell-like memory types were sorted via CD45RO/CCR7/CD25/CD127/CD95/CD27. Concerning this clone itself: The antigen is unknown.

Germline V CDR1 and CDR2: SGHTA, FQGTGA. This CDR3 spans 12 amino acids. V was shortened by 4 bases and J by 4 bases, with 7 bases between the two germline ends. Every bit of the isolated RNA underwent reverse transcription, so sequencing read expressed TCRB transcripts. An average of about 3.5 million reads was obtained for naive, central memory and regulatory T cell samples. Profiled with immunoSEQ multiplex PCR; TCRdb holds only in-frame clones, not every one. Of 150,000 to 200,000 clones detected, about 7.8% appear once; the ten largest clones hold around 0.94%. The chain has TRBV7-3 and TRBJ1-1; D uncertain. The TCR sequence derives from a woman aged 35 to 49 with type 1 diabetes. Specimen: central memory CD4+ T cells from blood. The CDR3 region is CASSSRGTEAFF. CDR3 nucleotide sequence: TGTGCCAGCAGCTCCCGGGGCACTGAAGCTTTCTTT.